This T cell receptor beta chain derives from a study of shared clonotypes between healthy human individuals. Replicate sorted-subset PCRs were loaded with around 0.2 ug DNA, about 30,000 T cell genomes. Produced via immunoSEQ multiplex PCR; TCRdb's table is partial and in-frame only. The table shows around 1.1 million clones, with around 82% occurring only once. This CDR3 is built from 13 residues. With 6 bases removed from V and 4 bases from J, the gap between germline ends came to 12 bases. Germline V gives CDR1 MDHEN, CDR2 SYDVKM. The clonotype comes from a man younger than 35 in good health. Some clones in this sample may be carry-over from other donors' samples. The specimen was memory CD4+ T cells from PBMCs. The sample's subset: CD45RA-negative fraction. The chain joins TRBV28 to TRBJ1-2; tentatively, D is TRBD1 (5 bases). DNA for the CDR3: TGTGCCAGCAGGGGCGGGACCACCTATGGCTACACCTTC. This codes for CASRGGTTYGYTF.